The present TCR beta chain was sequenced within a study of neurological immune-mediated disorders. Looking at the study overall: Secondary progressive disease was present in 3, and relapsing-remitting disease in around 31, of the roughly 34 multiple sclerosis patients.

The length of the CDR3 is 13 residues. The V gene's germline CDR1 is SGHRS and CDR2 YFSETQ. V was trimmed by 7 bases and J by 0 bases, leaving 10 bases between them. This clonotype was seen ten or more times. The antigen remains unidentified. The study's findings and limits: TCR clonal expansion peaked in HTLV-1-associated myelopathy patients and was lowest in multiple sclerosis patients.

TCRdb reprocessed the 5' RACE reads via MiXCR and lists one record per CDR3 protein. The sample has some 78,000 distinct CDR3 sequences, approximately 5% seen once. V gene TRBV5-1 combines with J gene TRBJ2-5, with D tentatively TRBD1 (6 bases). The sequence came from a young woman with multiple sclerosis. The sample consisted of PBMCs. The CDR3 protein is CASGDTNQETQYF. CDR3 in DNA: TGCGCCAGCGGGGACACCAACCAAGAGACCCAGTACTTC.